The clone carrying this TCR beta chain was observed a handful of times. TCR beta CDR3 sequences were amplified from RNA transcripts. HTBI primers were employed in a first-round RT-PCR of the TCR CDR3. TCRdb re-analysed the multiplex PCR reads in MiXCR, keeping a single row per CDR3 protein. This sample has some 530,000 distinct CDR3 sequences, with around a fifth found just once. The CDR3 has 14 residues. Trimming left V 0 bases short and J 4 bases short, with 9 bases between. From germline, CDR1 is SEHNR and CDR2 FQNEAQ (reference sequence). The sample comes from a study of T cells in Graves' hyperthyroidism and ophthalmopathy.

V gene TRBV7-9 combines with J gene TRBJ1-2, with no clear D. The sequence derives from an older woman with Graves' ophthalmopathy. Sequencing input: blood. The CDR3 DNA sequence: TGTGCCAGCAGCTTAGCGACCCAGGTCTATGGCTACACCTTC. It codes for CASSLATQVYGYTF.